Listed below are T cell receptor beta chains from one sample, sequenced in a study of T cells in Graves' hyperthyroidism and ophthalmopathy. Via MiXCR, TCRdb re-called the multiplex PCR reads, giving one row per CDR3 protein. The table records some 560,000 distinct CDR3 sequences, about 15% of them present only once. The material sequenced was blood. Receptors originate from a woman aged 40 to 55 with Graves' hyperthyroidism. Each CDR3 is given with its conserved first and last residue. D genes are given only for firm matches. The size of a clone is reported for some rows only, either as once, few or many, or as a class for expanded clones.

j_call d_call clone_size v_call cdr3_aa cdr3_nt
TRBJ2-3 TRBD2 few TRBV14 CASSQARLAGTDTQYF TGTGCCAGCAGCCAAGCACGACTAGCGGGAACAGATACGCAGTATTTT
TRBJ2-1 - many TRBV11-3 CASSLMSDEQFF TGTGCCAGCAGCTTAATGAGCGATGAGCAGTTCTTC
TRBJ2-2 TRBD1 - TRBV9 CASSSRQGASPGELFF TGTGCCAGCAGCTCCCGACAGGGGGCGTCTCCCGGGGAGCTGTTTTTT
TRBJ2-1 TRBD2 - TRBV18 CASSPPTGSGRIYNEQFF TGTGCCAGCTCACCACCGACCGGGAGCGGGAGGATCTACAATGAGCAGTTCTTC
TRBJ1-1 TRBD1 many TRBV9 CASSVETGPAFF TGTGCCAGCAGCGTAGAGACAGGGCCGGCTTTCTTT
TRBJ2-1 TRBD2 many TRBV5-1 CASSLVLADQNEQFF TGCGCCAGCAGCTTGGTTCTAGCGGACCAGAATGAGCAGTTCTTC
TRBJ2-1 - many TRBV7-9 CASGELEYNEQFF TGTGCCAGCGGAGAACTAGAATACAATGAGCAGTTCTTC
TRBJ1-1 - many TRBV5-1 CASSLGLGDYTEAFF TGCGCCAGCAGCTTGGGACTCGGAGACTACACTGAAGCTTTCTTT
TRBJ2-1 TRBD1 many TRBV11-2 CASRAGTGRHEQFF TGTGCCAGCAGGGCCGGGACAGGACGGCATGAGCAGTTCTTC
TRBJ2-7 - many TRBV10-3 CAISESALSYEQYF TGTGCCATCAGTGAGTCCGCTCTTAGCTACGAGCAGTACTTC
TRBJ1-2 - many TRBV27 CASSQQGSYGYTF TGTGCCAGCAGTCAGCAGGGTTCCTATGGCTACACCTTC
TRBJ2-1 TRBD2 many TRBV11-3 CASSRLAGGIDNEQFF TGTGCCAGCAGTAGACTAGCGGGAGGGATTGACAATGAGCAGTTCTTC
TRBJ2-2 TRBD1 - TRBV19 CASSKRPDRDREAGELFF TGTGCCAGTAGTAAACGACCTGACCGGGACAGGGAGGCCGGGGAGCTGTTTTTT
TRBJ2-5 TRBD2 - TRBV7-9 CASSRDAGLAGEQETQYF TGTGCCAGCAGCCGCGACGCCGGACTAGCGGGAGAACAAGAGACCCAGTACTTC
TRBJ2-1 - - TRBV6-1 CASSLGTFPSYNEQFF TGTGCCAGCAGTCTGGGGACTTTCCCCTCCTACAATGAGCAGTTCTTC
TRBJ2-3 - - TRBV5-6 CASRVPGGDTQYF TGTGCCAGCAGGGTCCCGGGTGGAGATACGCAGTATTTT
TRBJ2-3 - many TRBV7-9 CASSWTVSTDTQYF TGTGCCAGCAGCTGGACAGTTAGCACAGATACGCAGTATTTT
TRBJ1-1 - - TRBV20-1 CSARVQGRRNTEAFF TGCAGTGCTAGAGTGCAGGGCCGAAGGAACACTGAAGCTTTCTTT
TRBJ2-2 - many TRBV2 CAADRPNTGELFF TGTGCCGCCGACAGACCGAACACCGGGGAGCTGTTTTTT
TRBJ1-5 - few TRBV6-1 CASSGQGGHQPQHF TGTGCCAGCAGTGGCCAGGGAGGGCATCAGCCCCAGCATTTT
TRBJ2-1 - - TRBV9 CASSVGGGSYNEQFF TGTGCCAGCAGCGTAGGCGGGGGCTCATACAATGAGCAGTTCTTC
TRBJ2-3 TRBD1 few TRBV5-1 CASSLTTGGWSTVLNTQYF TGCGCCAGCAGCTTAACCACAGGGGGCTGGAGTACAGTCTTGAATACGCAGTATTTT
TRBJ2-5 - many TRBV7-6 CASSLVRDTDTQFYQETQYF TGTGCCAGCAGCTTAGTCCGGGACACCGACACCCAGTTCTACCAAGAGACCCAGTACTTC
TRBJ2-5 TRBD2 many TRBV19 CASSTALAGIETQYF TGTGCCAGTAGTACCGCCCTAGCGGGGATAGAGACCCAGTACTTC
TRBJ2-7 TRBD1 - TRBV27 CASFGTGPYEQYF TGTGCCAGCTTCGGGACAGGGCCCTACGAGCAGTACTTC
TRBJ2-1 - - TRBV20-1 CSASVGGRGYNEQFF TGCAGTGCTAGCGTGGGGGGTCGAGGATACAATGAGCAGTTCTTC
TRBJ2-7 - many TRBV29-1 CSVLTPGYEQYF TGCAGCGTACTTACGCCGGGGTACGAGCAGTACTTC
TRBJ1-2 - many TRBV7-9 CASSQDTYGYTF TGTGCCAGCAGCCAGGACACCTATGGCTACACCTTC
TRBJ1-6 - few TRBV2 CASSEAGLSSYNSPLHF TGTGCCAGCAGTGAAGCGGGCCTGAGCTCCTATAATTCACCCCTCCACTTT
TRBJ2-7 TRBD2 many TRBV29-1 CSVSSGRYEQYF TGCAGCGTCTCTAGCGGGAGATACGAGCAGTACTTC